This T cell receptor beta chain stems from a study of blood T cell repertoires in COVID-19. Across the study: Both acute and convalescent COVID-19 samples were obtained from the United States, Italy and Spain.

The method was immunoSEQ multiplex PCR; TCRdb's version includes in-frame clones alone and lacks a portion of them. The repertoire has roughly 190,000 clones, 94% of them found once; the top ten carry about 0.8%. The length of the CDR3 is 13 residues. After removal of 4 bases from V and 4 bases from J, the junction contained 3 bases not matched to a gene. Germline V CDR1 and CDR2: SGHDT, YYEEEE. Seattle researchers signed up patients amid active infection and tracked them longitudinally. This clonotype was sampled from a man aged 30 to 39 with COVID-19, enrolled during active disease. The source material was peripheral blood. This chain joins TRBV5-6 and TRBJ1-2; 8 nucleotides align to TRBD1. This CDR3 is CASSQDRAYGYTF. CDR3 nucleotide sequence: TGTGCCAGCAGCCAGGACAGGGCCTATGGCTACACCTTC. Full variable domain (missing parts from reference TRBV5-6 and TRBJ1-2): DAGVTQSPTHLIKTRGQQVTLRCSPKSGHDTVSWYQQALGQGPQFIFQYYEEEERQRGNFPDRFSGHQFPNYSSELNVNALLLGDSALYLCASSQDRAYGYTFGSGTRLTVV.